These T cell receptor beta chains were read from a single sample in a study of technical replicates of blood from several donors. Profiled with immunoSEQ multiplex PCR; TCRdb holds only in-frame clones, not every one. The sample shows 100,000 or so clones, roughly 95% of them seen only once. The sequenced sample consisted of T cells isolated from PBMCs. Receptors were obtained from a human donor in good health. Each CDR3 is given with its conserved first and last residue. A D gene is named only where the DNA matches it firmly. Size values are once, few and many counts, or a class for expanded clones, and some rows have none.

D gene,V gene,J gene,clone size,CDR3 protein,CDR3 DNA
TRBD1,TRBV6-4,TRBJ1-1,.,CASSDSGTGRAFF,TGTGCCAGCAGTGACTCCGGGACAGGGCGGGCTTTCTTT
TRBD1,TRBV5-6,TRBJ1-1,.,CASSFRTGGSVGEAFF,TGTGCCAGCAGCTTCCGGACAGGGGGTAGCGTTGGTGAAGCTTTCTTT
.,TRBV5-1,TRBJ1-2,once,CASSLGQNYGYTF,TGCGCCAGCAGCTTGGGGCAGAACTATGGCTACACCTTC
.,TRBV6-6,TRBJ1-6,.,CASSSRLSPLHF,TGTGCCAGCAGTTCCAGGCTCTCACCCCTCCACTTT
TRBD1,TRBV29-1,TRBJ2-5,.,CSVLPLGTEFNQYF,TGCAGCGTCCTCCCTTTGGGGACAGAATTTAACCAGTACTTC
.,TRBV2,TRBJ1-2,.,CASSGDGYTF,TGTGCCAGCTCCGGGGATGGCTACACCTTC
.,TRBV5-1,TRBJ2-7,.,CASSYAGGLYEQYF,TGCGCCAGCAGCTACGCCGGGGGACTTTACGAGCAGTACTTC
TRBD1,TRBV5-1,TRBJ2-7,.,CASSFLQGQGVVRSYEQYF,TGCGCCAGCAGCTTTCTCCAGGGACAGGGCGTAGTAAGGTCCTACGAGCAGTACTTC
.,TRBV20-1,TRBJ2-7,.,CSARDGAEQYF,TGCAGTGCTAGAGATGGAGCCGAGCAGTACTTC
TRBD2,TRBV7-9,TRBJ2-1,.,CASSKTLGLAGDSYNEQFF,TGTGCCAGCAGCAAAACCCTGGGACTAGCGGGAGACTCCTACAATGAGCAGTTCTTC
TRBD1,TRBV5-4,TRBJ2-2,.,CASSWTGKSNTGELFF,TGTGCCAGCAGCTGGACAGGCAAATCGAACACCGGGGAGCTGTTTTTT
TRBD2,TRBV6-5,TRBJ2-7,.,CASSSSARGSPYEQYF,TGTGCCAGCAGTTCGTCCGCGCGGGGGTCCCCCTACGAGCAGTACTTC
.,TRBV7-9,TRBJ2-1,once,CASSLDIAPYNEQFF,TGTGCCAGCAGCCTCGACATTGCCCCTTACAATGAGCAGTTCTTC
TRBD2,TRBV9,TRBJ2-5,.,CASTVGLAGEETQYF,TGTGCCAGCACCGTAGGGCTAGCGGGGGAAGAGACCCAGTACTTC
.,TRBV2,TRBJ1-1,.,CASSVVTEAFF,TGTGCCAGCAGTGTCGTCACTGAAGCTTTCTTT
.,TRBV5-4,TRBJ2-7,.,CASSFTDHEQYF,TGTGCCAGCAGCTTTACAGACCACGAGCAGTACTTC
.,TRBV12-5,TRBJ2-1,.,CASGSLSGSSYNEQFF,TGTGCTAGTGGGAGTCTTAGCGGTAGCTCCTACAATGAGCAGTTCTTC
TRBD2,TRBV5-4,TRBJ2-3,.,CASSFGTSGSTRTDTQYF,TGTGCCAGCAGCTTCGGGACTAGCGGGAGTACTCGCACAGATACGCAGTATTTT
TRBD2,TRBV9,TRBJ2-1,.,CASSVVGSGGYNEQFF,TGTGCCAGCAGCGTAGTAGGAAGCGGGGGTTACAATGAGCAGTTCTTC
TRBD2,TRBV29-1,TRBJ2-1,.,CSVDRSGRAYLGNEQFF,TGCAGCGTTGATCGATCCGGGAGGGCCTATTTGGGCAATGAGCAGTTCTTC
TRBD2,TRBV7-2,TRBJ2-7,.,CASSSLAGATYEQYF,TGTGCCAGCAGCTCTCTAGCGGGGGCGACCTACGAGCAGTACTTC
.,TRBV9,TRBJ2-7,.,CASSVGQTYEQYF,TGTGCCAGCAGCGTAGGACAGACCTACGAGCAGTACTTC
TRBD1,TRBV18,TRBJ1-1,.,CASSPQTGGHTEAFF,TGTGCCAGCTCACCCCAGACAGGGGGGCACACTGAAGCTTTCTTT
TRBD2,TRBV2,TRBJ2-7,.,CASKLAGVVYEQYF,TGTGCCAGCAAACTAGCGGGAGTAGTCTACGAGCAGTACTTC
TRBD2,TRBV5-1,TRBJ2-5,.,CASSSTGLAGTGTQYF,TGCGCCAGCAGCTCGACAGGACTAGCGGGGACAGGGACCCAGTACTTC
.,TRBV6-5,TRBJ2-4,.,CASSRQARAKNIQYF,TGTGCCAGCAGTCGCCAAGCCCGAGCCAAAAACATTCAGTACTTC
.,TRBV30,TRBJ1-5,few,CAWSTGSPRFNQPQHF,TGTGCCTGGAGTACGGGGTCTCCCAGGTTCAATCAGCCCCAGCATTTT
TRBD1,TRBV25-1,TRBJ1-1,.,CASSEWGTGVTEAFF,TGTGCCAGCAGTGAATGGGGGACAGGGGTTACTGAAGCTTTCTTT
TRBD1,TRBV9,TRBJ2-7,.,CASSGPRQGEQYF,TGTGCCAGCAGCGGGCCCAGACAGGGCGAGCAGTACTTC
.,TRBV9,TRBJ1-1,.,CASSVVGGNTEAFF,TGTGCCAGCAGCGTAGTCGGGGGGAACACTGAAGCTTTCTTT
.,TRBV6-6,TRBJ1-5,.,CASSLIQGWQPQHF,TGTGCCAGCAGCTTGATCCAGGGGTGGCAGCCCCAGCATTTT
TRBD2,TRBV6-5,TRBJ2-3,.,CASSSTSGGSDTQYF,TGTGCCAGCAGTTCGACTAGCGGGGGCTCCGATACGCAGTATTTT
.,TRBV28,TRBJ2-7,.,CASSLRGGSYEQYF,TGTGCCAGCAGTCTTAGAGGTGGGTCCTACGAGCAGTACTTC
.,TRBV9,TRBJ2-7,.,CASSVAAGPYEQYF,TGTGCCAGCAGCGTAGCCGCGGGGCCCTACGAGCAGTACTTC
TRBD1,TRBV28,TRBJ1-1,.,CASSMIRQGEAFF,TGTGCCAGCAGTATGATACGACAGGGGGAAGCTTTCTTT
.,TRBV5-1,TRBJ1-4,.,CASSLGRGNEKLFF,TGCGCCAGCAGCTTGGGACGGGGGAATGAAAAACTGTTTTTT
TRBD2,TRBV7-9,TRBJ2-1,.,CASSLRTSGYYNEQFF,TGTGCCAGCAGCTTAAGAACTAGCGGGTACTACAATGAGCAGTTCTTC
.,TRBV5-1,TRBJ2-1,.,CASSPLAGWNEQFF,TGCGCCAGCAGCCCCCTGGCAGGTTGGAATGAGCAGTTCTTC
TRBD1,TRBV30,TRBJ1-1,few,CAWSVLGTGNTEAFF,TGTGCCTGGAGTGTACTCGGGACAGGGAACACTGAAGCTTTCTTT
.,TRBV10-1,TRBJ2-2,once,CASSGRTNTGELFF,TGCGCCAGCAGTGGGCGGACGAACACCGGGGAGCTGTTTTTT
.,TRBV6-1,TRBJ2-7,.,CASKIQIGEQYF,TGTGCCAGCAAAATCCAAATCGGCGAGCAGTACTTC
TRBD2,TRBV19,TRBJ2-7,.,CASSMTSGFYEQYF,TGTGCCAGTAGTATGACTAGCGGGTTCTACGAGCAGTACTTC
.,TRBV12-2,TRBJ1-2,.,CASPHLDREKGVYGYTF,TGTGCAAGTCCCCACTTGGACAGGGAAAAAGGTGTCTATGGCTACACCTTC